The clone carrying this T cell receptor (beta chain) was detected only a few times. The germline V gene has CDR1 SEHNR and CDR2 FQNEAQ (reference sequence). V was clipped by 1 base and J by 5 bases, with 8 bases between them. The CDR3 totals 13 residues. This table comes from immunoSEQ multiplex PCR, and its TCRdb copy is limited to in-frame clones, with some not included. The data contain about 40,000 clones, roughly 87% of them singletons. The data derive from a study of T cell changes during pregnancy in multiple sclerosis. This clonotype originated in a female donor with multiple sclerosis, enrolled in a pregnancy study. The sample consisted of CD4+ T cells from peripheral blood mononuclear cells, taken in the first trimester of pregnancy. The V gene is TRBV7-9, the J gene TRBJ1-1; TRBD1 is a possible D gene (5 bases). The CDR3 is CASSLGQGTEAFF. CDR3 sequence (DNA): TGTGCCAGCAGCTTAGGCCAGGGTACTGAAGCTTTCTTT.